The 4 T cell receptor beta chains in this list originate from one sample, sequenced in a study of T-cell memory formation after mild COVID-19. TCRdb used MiXCR to reprocess the 5' RACE reads, holding one entry per CDR3 protein. The table shows about 110,000 distinct CDR3 sequences, with over 15% occurring only once. The sequencing sample was made of PBMCs or a T cell subset sorted from them (not recorded which). These receptors were obtained from a man between 18 and 29 years old who had mild COVID-19 (a few samples of this study predate the infection). Cell type and time point are not known.

In its sample, this clonotype was seen a few times. V gene TRBV9 combines with J gene TRBJ2-6, with D tentatively TRBD1 or TRBD2 (5 bases each). Germline values: CDR1 SGDLS, CDR2 YYNGEE. This CDR3 has 16 residues. Trimming shortened V by 0 bases and J by 2 bases, and 9 bases separated the two germline ends. Here the CDR3 reads CASSVGRGAGANVLTF. The CDR3 DNA reads TGTGCCAGCAGCGTAGGAAGAGGGGCTGGGGCCAACGTCCTGACTTTC. Together with reference TRBV9 and TRBJ2-6, the CDR3 gives the full variable domain: DSGVTQTPKHLITATGQRVTLRCSPRSGDLSVYWYQQSLDQGLQFLIQYYNGEERAKGNILERFSAQQFPDLHSELNLSSLELGDSALYFCASSVGRGAGANVLTFGAGSRLTVL.

Only a few counts were recorded for this clonotype. The rearrangement joins TRBV11-3 to TRBJ2-1, with 8 bases that match TRBD2. V shed 5 bases, J shed 8 bases, and the junction held 2 bases outside the gene matches. The CDR3 loop spans 12 amino acids. Germline CDR1 is SGHNT and CDR2 is YENEEA. CDR3: CASSRGGDEQFF. The CDR3 DNA sequence: TGTGCCAGCAGCCGGGGGGGCGATGAGCAGTTCTTC.

V gene TRBV13 combines with J gene TRBJ2-7; D is undetermined. The CDR3 contains 12 residues. The V gene's germline CDR1 is PRHDT and CDR2 FYEKMQ (reference sequence). V was cut by 1 base and J by 7 bases, with 8 bases left in between. This CDR3 reads CASSLDRGEQYV. CDR3 in DNA: TGTGCCAGCAGCTTAGACCGTGGGGAGCAGTACGTC.

V and J are TRBV11-2 and TRBJ1-2; 12 bases agree with TRBD1. This CDR3 is 16 amino acids long. Per germline, CDR1 SGHAT and CDR2 FQNNGV. The junction had 8 bases not matched to a gene; V was cut back by 4 bases and J by 5 bases. The CDR3, as DNA: TGTGCCAGCAGCTCTCAACTGGGACAGGGGGCTTATGGCTACACCTTC. It is translated as CASSSQLGQGAYGYTF.